This TCR beta chain appears in the sequencing data of a study of blood T cell repertoires in COVID-19. Study-wide background: COVID-19 samples from acute and convalescent phases originated in the United States, Italy and Spain. Sources were T cells, B-cell-depleted T cells, or PBMCs; the material itself was cDNA or gDNA.

Authors' data handling: Amplified reference gene primers provided the basis for estimating nucleated cell counts. TCRdb's copy holds only in-frame clones and misses some; the assay was immunoSEQ multiplex PCR. From that table come the V and J calls and clone size; the DNA was used to work out D and trimming. The sample includes more than 150,000 clones, 90% seen only once; the top ten take around 0.53%. Germline values: CDR1 SNHLY, CDR2 FYNNEI. This CDR3 region has 14 residues. V was clipped by 9 bases and J by 0 bases, with 11 bases between them. The chain carries TRBV2 and TRBJ1-4; D might be TRBD1 (5 bases). Input material: peripheral blood. This clonotype originated in a man in his fifties or sixties with acute or convalescent COVID-19. The CDR3 loop is CASRQTATNEKLFF. The CDR3 region has the DNA TGTGCCAGTAGACAGACTGCAACTAATGAAAAACTGTTTTTT.